The rows below give T cell receptor beta chains drawn from one sample of a study of blood T cell repertoires in COVID-19. Assay used: immunoSEQ multiplex PCR; TCRdb lists only in-frame clones, some missing. The sample lists approximately 250,000 clones; around 89% were seen once. Sequencing was done on a sample of PBMCs or T cells enriched from blood (not recorded which). The receptors here all came from a woman between 25 and 40 years old with acute COVID-19. The CDR3 runs from the conserved cysteine through the conserved F or W. The D gene is left open where the match is weak. The listing skips clone size in some rows; elsewhere it reads once, few, many or a size class.

d_call	v_call	j_call	clone_size	cdr3_nt	cdr3_aa
.	TRBV19	TRBJ2-7	once	TGTGCCAGTAGTATCTTCCAGGGGACCTACGAGCAGTACTTC	CASSIFQGTYEQYF
.	TRBV6-2/TRBV6-3	TRBJ2-7	few	TGTGCCAGCAGCTTCCTCTACGAGCAGTACTTC	CASSFLYEQYF
TRBD1	TRBV10-2	TRBJ2-2	.	TGCGCCAGCGGACAGGGTTTGAGTACCGGGGAGCTGTTTTTT	CASGQGLSTGELFF
TRBD2	TRBV28	TRBJ2-1	.	TGTGCCAGCAGTTTAGGGGGGGACGACAGTCTTAATTTGCAGTTCTTC	CASSLGGDDSLNLQFF
TRBD2	TRBV27	TRBJ2-1	.	TGTGCCAGCAGTCACGGGACTAGCGGGAGAAATGAGCAGTTCTTC	CASSHGTSGRNEQFF
TRBD1	TRBV18	TRBJ2-2	.	TGTGCCAGCTCACCAGCCGGGACAGCCACCGGGGAGCTGTTTTTT	CASSPAGTATGELFF
TRBD2	TRBV27	TRBJ2-3	.	TGTGCCAGCAGTTCCAGACGGGAGGAAGATACGCAGTATTTT	CASSSRREEDTQYF
.	TRBV5-1	TRBJ1-6	.	TGCGCCAGCAGCTTTGTCGCTTCGGGTGACTCACCCCTCCACTTT	CASSFVASGDSPLHF
.	TRBV30	TRBJ2-7	few	TGTGCCTGGAGTTCCTGGAGCGGTCGTTTCTACGAGCAGTACTTC	CAWSSWSGRFYEQYF
.	TRBV7-2	TRBJ2-3	.	TGTGCCAGCAGCGCGACTTCAGGGGCTAGCACAGATACGCAGTATTTT	CASSATSGASTDTQYF
TRBD1	TRBV28	TRBJ2-7	.	TGTGCCAGCAGTTTATGGGGGGGACAGGGGGCGAACCACGAGCAGTACTTC	CASSLWGGQGANHEQYF
TRBD2	TRBV28	TRBJ2-7	.	TGTGCCAGCAGGACTTCTAGCGGGAGAACGGTGGGATCCTACGAGCAGTACTTC	CASRTSSGRTVGSYEQYF
.	TRBV27	TRBJ1-6	.	TGTGCCAGCAGTTTTGGCGGGCCTCGGCGGGGGGATTCACCCCTCCACTTT	CASSFGGPRRGDSPLHF
.	TRBV13	TRBJ2-7	.	TGTGCCAGCAGCCCGACGGGTCGGTACGAGCAGTACTTC	CASSPTGRYEQYF
TRBD1	TRBV14	TRBJ2-7	.	TGTGCCAGCAGCCAACGACAGGGACCGAGATACGAGCAGTACTTC	CASSQRQGPRYEQYF
TRBD2	TRBV29-1	TRBJ2-1	.	TGCAGCGTTGAAGGCCTGACTAGCGGAACCTCCTACAATGAGCAGTTCTTC	CSVEGLTSGTSYNEQFF
.	TRBV6-6	TRBJ2-3	.	TGTGCCAGCACACCTGGAAGGGCCGGGGCAGATACGCAGTATTTT	CASTPGRAGADTQYF
.	TRBV7-9	TRBJ2-7	.	TGTGCCAGCAGCTTAGCATTATCGGACACCCGCTACGAGCAGTACTTC	CASSLALSDTRYEQYF
.	TRBV7-9	TRBJ2-3	.	TGTGCCAGCAGCTCGGCAGATACGCAGTATTTT	CASSSADTQYF
.	TRBV5-1	TRBJ2-5	.	TGCGCCAGCAGCCATGATTGGACACGGCAAGAGACCCAGTACTTC	CASSHDWTRQETQYF
TRBD1	TRBV15	TRBJ1-5	.	TGTGCCACCAGCAGAGATAGACAGGGGAGGCCCCAGCATTTT	CATSRDRQGRPQHF
TRBD1	TRBV2	TRBJ1-4	few	TGTGCCAGCAGCAGACAGGGGGGTGAAAAACTGTTTTTT	CASSRQGGEKLFF
.	TRBV5-6	TRBJ2-3	.	TGTGCCAGCAGCAGAGAGTCGGATACGCAGTATTTT	CASSRESDTQYF
.	TRBV7-6	TRBJ1-1	.	TGTGCCAGCAGCTTAGCAGCCGGGACTGAAACTTTCTTT	CASSLAAGTETFF
TRBD1	TRBV24-1	TRBJ2-7	.	TGTGCCACCAGTGATTACAGGGGGAGCGAGCAGTACTTC	CATSDYRGSEQYF
.	TRBV7-2	TRBJ2-4	.	TGTGCCAGCAGCTCCCAACAGGGCACCAAAAACATTCAGTACTTC	CASSSQQGTKNIQYF
.	TRBV10-3	TRBJ1-6	.	TGTGCCATCAGTGAGACAACAGGTTCACCCCTCCACTTT	CAISETTGSPLHF
TRBD1	TRBV4-1	TRBJ1-1	.	TGCGCCAGCACAAACAACAGGGGCTCTGAAGCTTTCTTT	CASTNNRGSEAFF
TRBD1	TRBV28	TRBJ1-3	.	TGTGCCAGCAACTTCGCAGGGGGCTCTGGAAACACCATATATTTT	CASNFAGGSGNTIYF
TRBD1	TRBV18	TRBJ1-4	.	TGTGCCAGCTCACCACCGACGGGGGCAGGGGGTAATGAAAAACTGTTTTTT	CASSPPTGAGGNEKLFF
.	TRBV5-1	TRBJ2-3	.	TGCGCCAGCAGCTTGGCCGTGGAGGGAGATACGCAGTATTTT	CASSLAVEGDTQYF
TRBD1	TRBV18	TRBJ2-7	few	TGTGCCAGCTCAGCGGGACAGGGAGGCTACGAGCAGTACTTC	CASSAGQGGYEQYF
.	TRBV11-2	TRBJ2-3	.	TGTGCCAGCAGCACACCGGGCAGGGGCCGAGGTCAAGGTACGCAGTATTTT	CASSTPGRGRGQGTQYF
.	TRBV11-2	TRBJ2-2	.	TGTGCCAGCAGCTTAGACCTAGATTCGAGTGCCGGGGAGCTGTTTTTT	CASSLDLDSSAGELFF
.	TRBV4-2	TRBJ1-6	.	TGTGCCAGCAGCCACCACCCCGGGGAAGATAATTCACCCCTCCACTTT	CASSHHPGEDNSPLHF
TRBD2	TRBV18	TRBJ2-1	once	TGTGCCAGCTCAGTAGGACTAGCGGGAGGGAGCTCCTACAATGAGCAGTTCTTC	CASSVGLAGGSSYNEQFF
TRBD2	TRBV6-5	TRBJ2-7	.	TGTGCCAGCAGTTACTCGATAGCGGGAACTTACTACGAGCAGTACTTC	CASSYSIAGTYYEQYF
.	TRBV20-1	TRBJ2-3	.	TGCAGTGCTAGTCGGCGCCCCACACAGGGCCTCGGGGATACGCAGTATTTT	CSASRRPTQGLGDTQYF
TRBD1	TRBV27	TRBJ1-6	.	TGTGCCAGCAGCCCGGGGACAGGGGTGAATTCACCCCTCCACTTT	CASSPGTGVNSPLHF
TRBD2	TRBV24-1	TRBJ2-1	.	TGTGCCACCAGTGACTCGACTAGCGGAGGATACAATGAGCAGTTCTTC	CATSDSTSGGYNEQFF
.	TRBV6-1	TRBJ2-2	.	TGTGCCAGCAGTGCCAGGCCGGCTAGCGCGAACACCGGGGAGCTGTTTTTT	CASSARPASANTGELFF
.	TRBV24-1	TRBJ1-1	.	TGTGCCACCAGTGTCCTTCGGGGGGCTTTGAACACTGAAGCTTTCTTT	CATSVLRGALNTEAFF
.	TRBV19	TRBJ2-3	once	TGTGCCAGTAGTATAGAGGAGGCAGTAGTGCAGTATTTT	CASSIEEAVVQYF
TRBD1	TRBV6-2/TRBV6-3	TRBJ2-4	.	TGTGCCAGCAGTCCCCGGGACAGGGGGTCCAACATTCAGTACTTC	CASSPRDRGSNIQYF
.	TRBV5-1	TRBJ1-4	.	TGCGCCAGCAGCTTGGTCGGCGGGTCGGGGGAAAAACTGTTTTTT	CASSLVGGSGEKLFF
.	TRBV28	TRBJ2-4	.	TGTGCCAGCCGCCAGGGTTTTTTGTTGGGAGCCAAAAACATTCAGTACTTC	CASRQGFLLGAKNIQYF
TRBD2	TRBV4-3	TRBJ2-1	.	TGCGCCAGCAGCCAAGATCTAGCGGGGGGCTCAGGGGAGCAGTTCTTC	CASSQDLAGGSGEQFF
TRBD2	TRBV18	TRBJ2-7	.	TGTGCCAGCTCACCTTCCCAGGGACTAACCTACGAGCAGTACTTC	CASSPSQGLTYEQYF
.	TRBV6-6	TRBJ2-7	.	TGTGCCAGCAGTCCCCGAAGCTCTCACGAGCAGTACTTC	CASSPRSSHEQYF
.	TRBV7-9	TRBJ2-6	.	TGTGCCAGCAGCTTAGCGTGGGAGAGCTCTGGGGCCAACGTCCTGACTTTC	CASSLAWESSGANVLTF